Included here is one T cell receptor (beta chain) sequence, with context. This sample was included in a study of blood T cell repertoires in COVID-19. Study information: Both acute and convalescent COVID-19 samples were obtained from the United States, Italy and Spain.

Per the original data handling: Amplified reference gene primers provided the basis for estimating nucleated cell counts. Method: immunoSEQ multiplex PCR; TCRdb's copy keeps in-frame clones and lacks some. The DNA gave D and trimming, while V, J and clone size come from that table. The repertoire holds under 300,000 clones, with around 86% as singletons. The specimen was peripheral blood. The TCR comes from a man in his thirties or forties who had recovered from COVID-19.

The CDR3 region has the DNA TGTGCCAGCAGTACATTAAATCAGCCCCAGCATTTT. Amino acid sequence: CASSTLNQPQHF. The chain carries TRBV2 and TRBJ1-5; D is undetermined. This CDR3 is 12 amino acids long. V lost 5 bases, J lost 4 bases, and 6 bases lay in between. Germline V gene lookup returns CDR1 SNHLY and CDR2 FYNNEI.